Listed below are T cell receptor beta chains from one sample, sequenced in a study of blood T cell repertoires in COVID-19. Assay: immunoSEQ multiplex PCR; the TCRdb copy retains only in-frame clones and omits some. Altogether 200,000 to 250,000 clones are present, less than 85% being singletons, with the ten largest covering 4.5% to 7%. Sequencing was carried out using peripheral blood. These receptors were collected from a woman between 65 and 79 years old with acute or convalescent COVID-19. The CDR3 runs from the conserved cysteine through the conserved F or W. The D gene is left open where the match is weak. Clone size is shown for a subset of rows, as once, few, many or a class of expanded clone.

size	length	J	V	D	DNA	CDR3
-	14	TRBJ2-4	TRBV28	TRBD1	TGTGCCAGCAGTAGACAGGGGATCGAAAACATTCAGTACTTC	CASSRQGIENIQYF
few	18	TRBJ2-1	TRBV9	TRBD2	TGTGCCAGCAGCGTAGTGTCGGCTAGCGGGAGGGTTGGGAATGAGCAGTTCTTC	CASSVVSASGRVGNEQFF
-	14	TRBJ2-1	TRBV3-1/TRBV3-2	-	TGTGCCAGCAGCCAGGGCATAGGTTACAATGAGCAGTTCTTC	CASSQGIGYNEQFF
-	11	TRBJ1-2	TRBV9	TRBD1	TGTGCCAGCAGAACAGGGGACGGCTACACCTTC	CASRTGDGYTF
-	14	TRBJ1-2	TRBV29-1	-	TGCAGCGTTGGGGTTCAGGGCCACCACTATGGCTACACCTTC	CSVGVQGHHYGYTF
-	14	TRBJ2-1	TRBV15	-	TGTGCCACCAGCAGAGATCAGATCAACAATGAGCAGTTCTTC	CATSRDQINNEQFF
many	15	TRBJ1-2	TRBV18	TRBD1	TGTGCCAGCTCACCACCGAACAGGGGGGAGAATGGCTACACCTTC	CASSPPNRGENGYTF
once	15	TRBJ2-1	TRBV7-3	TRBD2	TGTGCCAGCAGCTTAATCCTAGCGGGAGGTGGTGAGCAGTTCTTC	CASSLILAGGGEQFF
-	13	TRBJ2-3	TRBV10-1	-	TGCGCCAGCAGTGAAGAAGCGACAGATACGCAGTATTTT	CASSEEATDTQYF
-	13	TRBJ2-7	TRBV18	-	TGTGCCAGCTCACCAGAGGGCCGCTACGAGCAGTACTTC	CASSPEGRYEQYF
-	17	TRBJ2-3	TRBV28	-	TGTGCCAGCAGTTTAGCGGGTGCCCGGGATAACACAGATACGCAGTATTTT	CASSLAGARDNTDTQYF
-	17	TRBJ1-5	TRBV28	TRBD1	TGTGCCAGCAGTACAGGGGGGGGCATCCAGAATAGCCAGCCCCAGCATTTT	CASSTGGGIQNSQPQHF
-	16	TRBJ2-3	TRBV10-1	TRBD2	TGCGCCAGCAGTGAATTAGCGGGAGGGCCTGGAGATACGCAGTATTTT	CASSELAGGPGDTQYF
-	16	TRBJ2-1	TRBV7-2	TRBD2	TGTGCCAGCAGCACGTCAAGCGGGACTACCAACAATGAGCAGTTCTTC	CASSTSSGTTNNEQFF
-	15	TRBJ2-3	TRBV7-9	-	TGTGCCAGCAGCCCCCCCCCTGGGCTATCAGATACGCAGTATTTT	CASSPPPGLSDTQYF
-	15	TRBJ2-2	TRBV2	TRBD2	TGTGCCAGCAGTACAGGACGGGGGGGGCCCGGGGAGCTGTTTTTT	CASSTGRGGPGELFF
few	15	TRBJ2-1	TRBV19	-	TGTGCCAGTAGTACTAGCGCCAGCTCCTACAATGAGCAGTTCTTC	CASSTSASSYNEQFF
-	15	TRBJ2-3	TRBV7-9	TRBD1	TGTGCCAGCAGCCCCGACAGGGCCTCCACAGATACGCAGTATTTT	CASSPDRASTDTQYF
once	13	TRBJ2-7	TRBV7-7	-	TGTGCCAGCAGCCCGGACATCGGTTACGAGCAGTACTTC	CASSPDIGYEQYF
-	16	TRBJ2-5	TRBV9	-	TGTGCCAGCAGCGTAGGGGCACGGAACTCGCAAGAGACCCAGTACTTC	CASSVGARNSQETQYF
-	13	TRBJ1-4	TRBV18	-	TGTGCCAGCTCACCTATCGCTAATGAAAAACTGTTTTTT	CASSPIANEKLFF
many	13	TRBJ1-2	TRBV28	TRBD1	TGTGCCAGCAGAACGGGACAGGGGTATGGCTACACCTTC	CASRTGQGYGYTF
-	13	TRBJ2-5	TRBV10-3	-	TGTGCCATCAGTGAGTCGGGGCGAGAGACCCAGTACTTC	CAISESGRETQYF
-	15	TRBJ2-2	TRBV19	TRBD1	TGTGCCAGCTCCACAGGGGGCCCATACACCGGGGAGCTGTTTTTT	CASSTGGPYTGELFF
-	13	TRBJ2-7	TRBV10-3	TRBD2	TGTGCCATCACGACGGGAGGAGGGAACGAGCAGTACTTC	CAITTGGGNEQYF
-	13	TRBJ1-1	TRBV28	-	TGTGCCAGCCTGGATAGGAGGCCCACTGAAGCTTTCTTT	CASLDRRPTEAFF
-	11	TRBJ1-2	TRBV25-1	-	TGTGCCAGCAGTGATGAGTATGGCTACACCTTC	CASSDEYGYTF
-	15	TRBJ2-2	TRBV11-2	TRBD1	TGTGCCAGCAGCCTCAGGACAGGGAACACCGGGGAGCTGTTTTTT	CASSLRTGNTGELFF
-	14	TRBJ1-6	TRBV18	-	TGTGCCAGCTCACCGGACGGGGGGGCGTCACCCCTCCACTTT	CASSPDGGASPLHF